Listed below are T cell receptor beta chains from one sample, sequenced in a study of T cells in tuberculosis. Repertoires were generated with immunoSEQ multiplex PCR, while TCRdb's copy carries only in-frame clones and drops some. The table records about 58,000 clones, around 90% of them present only once. The sequenced sample was CD1b-GMM tetramer-negative cells sorted from PBMCs. These receptors were obtained from an adult woman with latent tuberculosis. Each CDR3 is given with its conserved first and last residue. D genes are given only for firm matches. Clone size is not always given. Where it is, it says once, few, many or a class for expanded clones.

j_call,v_call,d_call,clone_size,cdr3_aa,cdr3_nt
TRBJ1-1,TRBV13,TRBD1,NA,CASSRGQGQTTEAFF,TGTGCCAGCAGCCGGGGACAGGGGCAGACCACTGAAGCTTTCTTT
TRBJ2-7,TRBV10-3,NA,NA,CAITDNSYEQYF,TGTGCCATCACGGACAATAGCTACGAGCAGTACTTC
TRBJ2-3,TRBV5-6,TRBD1,once,CASSQGVEVSTDTQYF,TGTGCCAGCAGCCAGGGGGTGGAGGTTAGCACAGATACGCAGTATTTT
TRBJ2-5,TRBV28,TRBD1,NA,CASNNRAPDRAETQYF,TGTGCCAGCAATAACCGTGCCCCGGACAGGGCAGAGACCCAGTACTTC
TRBJ2-5,TRBV19,NA,NA,CASSIDRRALQETQYF,TGTGCCAGTAGTATAGATAGGAGAGCCCTCCAAGAGACCCAGTACTTC
TRBJ2-5,TRBV4-1,TRBD2,NA,CASSHGLAGETQYF,TGCGCCAGCAGCCACGGGCTAGCGGGGGAGACCCAGTACTTC
TRBJ1-5,TRBV28,NA,NA,CASRTGLRNQPQHF,TGTGCCAGCAGAACAGGGTTAAGGAATCAGCCCCAGCATTTT
TRBJ2-5,TRBV30,TRBD2,NA,CAWSPGGGGQETQYF,TGTGCCTGGAGTCCCGGGGGCGGGGGGCAAGAGACCCAGTACTTC
TRBJ2-5,TRBV7-8,TRBD1,NA,CASSENRGRIETQYF,TGTGCCAGCAGCGAGAACAGGGGGCGAATCGAGACCCAGTACTTC
TRBJ1-6,TRBV4-3,NA,NA,CASSQERGSYNSPLHF,TGCGCCAGCAGCCAAGAAAGGGGCTCCTATAATTCACCCCTCCACTTT
TRBJ2-5,TRBV7-2,NA,NA,CASSSARFQETQYF,TGTGCCAGCAGCTCCGCTAGGTTCCAAGAGACCCAGTACTTC
TRBJ2-1,TRBV4-1,TRBD2,NA,CASSQGGGYNEQFF,TGCGCCAGCAGCCAAGGCGGGGGCTACAATGAGCAGTTCTTC
TRBJ2-7,TRBV2,NA,NA,CASSVGSKNPYEQYF,TGTGCCAGCAGTGTTGGTAGCAAGAATCCCTACGAGCAGTACTTC
TRBJ2-3,TRBV29-1,TRBD1,NA,CSVGGTGGKTDTQYF,TGCAGCGTTGGTGGGACAGGGGGGAAAACAGATACGCAGTATTTT
TRBJ2-6,TRBV6-6,NA,few,CASSYGATGANVLTF,TGTGCCAGCAGTTACGGGGCTACTGGGGCCAACGTCCTGACTTTC
TRBJ2-2,TRBV28,NA,NA,CASRRQGRGTGELFF,TGTGCCAGCAGACGTCAGGGGCGAGGCACCGGGGAGCTGTTTTTT
TRBJ2-4,TRBV7-2,NA,NA,CASSYGALAKNIQYF,TGTGCCAGCAGCTATGGGGCGTTAGCCAAAAACATTCAGTACTTC
TRBJ2-4,TRBV10-3,TRBD1,NA,CAIIDLGTGGIQYF,TGTGCCATCATCGACCTCGGGACAGGCGGCATTCAGTACTTC
TRBJ2-1,TRBV5-5,TRBD2,once,CASSLTSGGLDEQFF,TGTGCCAGCAGTTTGACTAGCGGGGGTTTAGATGAGCAGTTCTTC
TRBJ2-5,TRBV7-2,NA,NA,CASSYQTGSETQYF,TGTGCCAGCAGCTATCAAACAGGGTCCGAGACCCAGTACTTC
TRBJ2-7,TRBV6-8,NA,NA,CASAYYEQYF,TGTGCCAGCGCCTACTACGAGCAGTACTTC
TRBJ1-5,TRBV4-1,TRBD1,NA,CASSHTSQGNSNQPQHF,TGCGCCAGCAGCCACACTTCACAGGGGAATAGCAATCAGCCCCAGCATTTT
TRBJ2-7,TRBV19,TRBD2,few,CASSLSSGSYSYEQYF,TGTGCCAGTAGTTTATCTAGCGGGAGCTACTCCTACGAGCAGTACTTC
TRBJ1-3,TRBV4-3,NA,few,CASSQIQGPGNTIYF,TGCGCCAGCAGCCAAATACAGGGACCTGGAAACACCATATATTTT
TRBJ2-1,TRBV2,TRBD2,NA,CASSEGSGRRNEQFF,TGTGCCAGCAGTGAAGGTAGCGGGAGGAGAAATGAGCAGTTCTTC
TRBJ2-7,TRBV7-9,NA,NA,CASSLGGDEQYF,TGTGCCAGCAGCTTAGGCGGGGACGAGCAGTACTTC
TRBJ2-7,TRBV19,NA,once,CASSRRAVGYEQYF,TGTGCCAGTAGTAGGCGGGCAGTGGGGTATGAGCAGTACTTC
TRBJ1-1,TRBV29-1,TRBD1,once,CSVDWTGGEAFF,TGCAGCGTTGACTGGACAGGGGGCGAAGCTTTCTTT
TRBJ1-3,TRBV5-1,TRBD1,NA,CASSLDDRVAGNTIYF,TGCGCCAGCAGCTTGGACGACAGGGTGGCTGGAAACACCATATATTTT
TRBJ2-1,TRBV4-2,TRBD2,NA,CASSQDEGLAGGRGDEQFF,TGTGCCAGCAGCCAAGATGAGGGACTAGCGGGAGGTCGGGGGGATGAGCAGTTCTTC
TRBJ2-1,TRBV29-1,TRBD2,NA,CSAGLAGGVDNEQFF,TGCAGCGCGGGACTAGCGGGAGGAGTGGACAATGAGCAGTTCTTC
TRBJ2-7,TRBV4-1,NA,NA,CASSQDFGVLNYEQYF,TGCGCCAGCAGCCAAGATTTCGGGGTCCTAAACTACGAGCAGTACTTC
TRBJ2-1,TRBV6-6,NA,NA,CASSYSRPGEGYEQFF,TGTGCCAGCAGTTACTCCCGCCCGGGAGAGGGGTACGAGCAGTTCTTC
TRBJ1-2,TRBV28,TRBD1,NA,CASRVPLGTGKSRGYTF,TGTGCCAGCAGAGTTCCCCTCGGGACAGGGAAAAGCCGGGGCTACACCTTC
TRBJ1-6,TRBV5-6,NA,NA,CASSLAGVSPLHF,TGTGCCAGCAGCTTGGCCGGGGTTTCACCCCTCCACTTT
TRBJ2-1,TRBV7-3,NA,NA,CASSLTEGKNEQFF,TGTGCCAGCAGCTTAACGGAGGGGAAGAATGAGCAGTTCTTC
TRBJ2-2,TRBV29-1,NA,NA,CSVERQPTGELFF,TGCAGCGTTGAGAGACAGCCCACCGGGGAGCTGTTTTTT
TRBJ1-5,TRBV27,NA,once,CASSLLGGSNQPQHF,TGTGCCAGCAGTTTATTAGGCGGCAGTAATCAGCCCCAGCATTTT